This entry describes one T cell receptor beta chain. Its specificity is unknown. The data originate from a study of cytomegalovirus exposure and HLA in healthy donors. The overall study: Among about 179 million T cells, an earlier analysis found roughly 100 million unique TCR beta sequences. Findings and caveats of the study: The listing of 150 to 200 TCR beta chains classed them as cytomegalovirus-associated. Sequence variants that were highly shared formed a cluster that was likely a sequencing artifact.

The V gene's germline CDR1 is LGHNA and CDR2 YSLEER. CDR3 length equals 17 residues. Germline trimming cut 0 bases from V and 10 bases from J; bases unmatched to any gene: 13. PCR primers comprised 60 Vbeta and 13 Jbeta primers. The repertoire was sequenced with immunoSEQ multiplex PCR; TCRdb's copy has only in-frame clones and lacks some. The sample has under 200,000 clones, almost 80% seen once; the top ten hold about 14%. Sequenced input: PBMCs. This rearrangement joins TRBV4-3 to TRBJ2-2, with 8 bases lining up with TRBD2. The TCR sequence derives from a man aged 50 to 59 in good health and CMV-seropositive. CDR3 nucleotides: TGCGCCAGCAGCCAAGACCGTCGGCTAGCGGGTGGCGCGGAGCTGTTTTTT. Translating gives CASSQDRRLAGGAELFF.